Each of the 13 T cell receptor beta chains below was sequenced from the same sample in a study of blood T cell repertoires in COVID-19. The data were produced by immunoSEQ multiplex PCR, yet TCRdb's version contains in-frame clones alone and is incomplete. The table lists over 250,000 clones, roughly 90% of them singletons. Specimen: peripheral blood. All receptors come from a man aged 50-60 years with acute or convalescent COVID-19.

This clone was counted between two and nine times. V is TRBV12-3 or TRBV12-4 and J is TRBJ2-2, with D possibly being TRBD1 (6 bases). The CDR3 spans 13 residues. With 7 bases removed from V and 1 base from J, the gap between germline ends came to 7 bases. DNA of the CDR3: TGTGCCAGCAAACAGGGGAACACCGGGGAGCTGTTTTTT. Amino acids: CASKQGNTGELFF.

The rearrangement links TRBV6-1 to TRBJ1-5; possible D gene TRBD1, 5 bases. Germline values: CDR1 MNHNS, CDR2 SASEGT. The CDR3 is made up of 14 amino acids. V gave up 0 bases and J gave up 7 bases, with 10 bases separating them. For the CDR3, the DNA is TGTGCCAGCAGTGAAGCGAGGGGAGGACAGCCCCAGCATTTT. This gives the protein CASSEARGGQPQHF.

The chain uses TRBV29-1 and TRBJ1-2, with D perhaps TRBD1 (6 bases). The CDR3 has 13 amino acids. V was clipped by 7 bases and J by 2 bases, with 14 bases between them. Germline V CDR1 and CDR2: SQVTM, ANQGSEA. The CDR3 DNA sequence: TGCAGCGCCATACAGGGCGTCAACTATGGCTACACCTTC. It encodes CSAIQGVNYGYTF.

This clone has a single count. The genes are TRBV7-2 and TRBJ1-1; TRBD1 might be the D (5 bases). The germline V and J ends were trimmed by 2 bases and 7 bases, with 14 bases remaining between them. The CDR3 sequence is 14 residues long. The germline V gene encodes CDR1 SGHTA and CDR2 FQGNSA. As DNA, the CDR3 is TGTGCCAGCAGCTTAATGAACCGACAGCTTGAAGCTTTCTTT. Its translation is CASSLMNRQLEAFF.

The chain joins TRBV19 to TRBJ1-1; possible D gene TRBD1, 5 bases. Germline-derived CDR1 and CDR2 are LNHDA and SQIVND (reference sequence). V dropped 6 bases and J dropped 1 base, with 9 bases sitting between them. This CDR3 has 13 amino acids. CDR3 in amino acids: CASRSRENTEAFF. The CDR3 DNA follows: TGTGCCAGTAGGTCCAGGGAGAACACTGAAGCTTTCTTT.

The rearrangement uses TRBV7-3 and TRBJ2-3; 13 nucleotides match TRBD2. V trimming: 6 bases; J trimming: 4 bases; junction bases outside the gene matches: 16. Germline V gives CDR1 SGHTA, CDR2 FQGTGA. CDR3 length: 19 amino acids. The CDR3 reads CASSSPGHTSGGAPDTQYF. CDR3 DNA: TGTGCCAGCAGTTCACCAGGGCACACTAGCGGGGGGGCCCCAGATACGCAGTATTTT.

V gene TRBV4-2 combines with J gene TRBJ2-5; the match to TRBD1 covers 11 bases. The V and J ends lost 2 bases and 5 bases, in that order; junction bases with no gene match: 1. This CDR3 contains 14 residues. In germline, CDR1 is LGHNA, CDR2 YNFKEQ. The CDR3 nucleotides are TGTGCCAGCAGCCAAAGGGACAGGGGGGAGACCCAGTACTTC. It codes for CASSQRDRGETQYF.

The chain recombines TRBV7-3 with TRBJ1-4, with TRBD1 matching over 12 bases. V was pared by 5 bases and J by 8 bases, with 6 bases of the junction left unmatched. Germline assignment: CDR1 SGHTA and CDR2 FQGTGA. The CDR3 spans 15 residues. The DNA for the CDR3 is TGTGCCAGCAGCCCAACCGGGACAGGGGGCGAAAAACTGTTTTTT. Protein sequence: CASSPTGTGGEKLFF.

V and J are TRBV7-3 and TRBJ2-3, with TRBD1 as a possible D gene (5 bases). The CDR3 is 15 amino acids. Between the trimmed V and J ends, which lost 5 bases and 0 bases, there was a span of 12 bases. Germline V gene lookup returns CDR1 SGHTA and CDR2 FQGTGA. The CDR3 here is CASSGQGFSTDTQYF. The CDR3 DNA reads TGTGCCAGCAGCGGACAAGGATTTAGCACAGATACGCAGTATTTT.

The chain combines TRBV10-3 with TRBJ2-1, with a possible D match to TRBD1 (6 bases). The CDR3 contains 14 residues. Germline CDR1 and CDR2: ENHRY and SYGVKD. V lost 4 bases and J lost 6, with 13 bases in between. The CDR3 sequence: CAISVTRDTNEQFF. In nucleotides, the CDR3 is TGTGCCATCAGTGTTACTCGGGACACCAATGAGCAGTTCTTC.

The V gene is TRBV4-1, the J gene TRBJ2-5, with 8 bases matching TRBD1. Germline CDR1 reads MGHRA; CDR2 reads YSYEKL. This CDR3 comprises 15 residues. V shed 3 bases, J shed 3 bases, and the junction held 6 bases outside the gene matches. Here the CDR3 reads CASSQTPGQEETQYF. DNA for the CDR3: TGCGCCAGCAGCCAGACCCCGGGACAGGAAGAGACCCAGTACTTC.

The J gene is TRBJ2-6, the V gene TRBV10-3; 7 bases map to TRBD2. V trimming: 9 bases; J trimming: 4 bases; junction bases outside the gene matches: 9. The CDR3 has 15 residues. In germline, CDR1 is ENHRY, CDR2 SYGVKD. The CDR3 DNA sequence: TGTGCCATAACCGAGGGAGGGAACGGGGCCAACGTCCTGACTTTC. Its translation is CAITEGGNGANVLTF.

This chain uses TRBV7-9 with TRBJ2-7, with D hard to call. CDR1 SEHNR and CDR2 FQNEAQ come from the germline V gene (reference sequence). V lost 5 bases and J 5 bases, leaving 7 bases between the germline ends. CDR3 length: 11 residues. For the CDR3, the DNA is TGTGCCAGCAGCCTCTTTGACGAGCAGTACTTC. Its translation is CASSLFDEQYF.